The sequence of this T cell receptor (beta chain) was determined in a study of CD8+ T cells in alopecia areata. The treatment: oral pan-JAK inhibitor, 5-10 mg twice daily. With regard to this clone: Its antigen is as yet unknown.

CDR3 length equals 18 residues. CDR1 and CDR2 (germline): KGHSH, LQKENI. The V and J ends lost 3 bases and 0 bases, in that order; junction bases with no gene match: 9. In each case, RNA was isolated and then reverse transcribed into cDNA as the sequencing template. Assay used: immunoSEQ multiplex PCR; TCRdb lists only in-frame clones, some missing. The data show some 200,000 clones, 55% to 70% seen once. The study's findings and limits: While tofacitinib was given, many expanded lesional clones persisted in scalp and blood. More clonal than normal scalp was lesional scalp, particularly alopecia totalis/universalis.

The origin of this receptor is a human donor with alopecia areata. This chain connects TRBV18 to TRBJ2-2; 8 bases agree with TRBD2. Sequences were derived from CD4+ T cells sorted from blood, sampled at week 4, from a patient treated with tofacitinib. CDR3 DNA: TGTGCCAGCTCACCCTTACTAGCGGTGGCCACGAACACCGGGGAGCTGTTTTTT. Its protein is CASSPLLAVATNTGELFF.